The rows below give T cell receptor beta chains drawn from one sample of a study of blood T cells in healthy people across ages. Via MiXCR, TCRdb re-called the 5' RACE reads, giving one row per CDR3 protein. The sample comprises 1.5 million to 2 million distinct CDR3 sequences, roughly two fifths of which are singletons, and 23% rests with the top ten. The sequenced material came from blood. These receptors were taken from a human donor in good health. CDR3s include the opening cysteine and the closing phenylalanine or tryptophan. A D gene is named only where the DNA matches it firmly. Clone size is stated in some rows and not others, as once, few, many or a class when expanded.

J | size | V | D | DNA | CDR3
TRBJ2-4 | few | TRBV28 | TRBD2 | TGTGCCAGCAGCTCGACTAGCGGGGGGCCAGCCAAAAACATTCAGTACTTC | CASSSTSGGPAKNIQYF
TRBJ2-1 | few | TRBV30 | . | TGTGCCTGGAGCCTTGCGGGCGCCAGCTCCTACAATGAGCAGTTCTTC | CAWSLAGASSYNEQFF
TRBJ1-2 | . | TRBV6-1 | TRBD1 | TGTGCCAGCAGTGCCGAGACAGGGGGGATTGGTGGCTACACCTTC | CASSAETGGIGGYTF
TRBJ2-3 | . | TRBV2 | TRBD2 | TGTGCCGGGACTAGCGGATACACAGATACGCAGTATTTT | CAGTSGYTDTQYF
TRBJ2-7 | few | TRBV4-2 | . | TGTGCCAGCACCCGCGAGAGGGGAATCTACGAGCAGTACTTC | CASTRERGIYEQYF
TRBJ2-1 | . | TRBV11-2 | TRBD1 | TGTGCCAGCAGCTTAGGACGACAGGGTACTACGTTTAATGAGCAGTTCTTC | CASSLGRQGTTFNEQFF
TRBJ2-3 | . | TRBV11-3 | . | TGTGCCGTATTAAAGGGAGATACGCAGTATTTT | CAVLKGDTQYF
TRBJ2-6 | once | TRBV9 | . | TGTGCCAGCAGCGTCTCATGGAGTGAGGGGGCCAACGTCCTGACTTTC | CASSVSWSEGANVLTF
TRBJ2-7 | . | TRBV7-2 | . | TGTGCCAGCAGCCCCGCAGGGATCTCCTACGAGCAGTACTTC | CASSPAGISYEQYF
TRBJ2-1 | . | TRBV3-1 | TRBD2 | TGTGCCAGCAGCCAAGACGGTAGCGGGGGCTCCTACAATGAGCAGTTCTTC | CASSQDGSGGSYNEQFF
TRBJ2-7 | . | TRBV28 | . | TGTGCCAGCAGCCCCCTCCGGGACATAAACTACGAGCAGTACTTC | CASSPLRDINYEQYF
TRBJ2-5 | . | TRBV4-2 | . | TGTGCCAGCAGCCAAGATCACAATGGGGAGACCCAGTACTTC | CASSQDHNGETQYF
TRBJ2-7 | . | TRBV4-1 | TRBD1 | TGCGCCAGCAGCCGTGTACTCGCGGGGAAAGGACAGGGAGAAAACTACGAGCAGTACTTC | CASSRVLAGKGQGENYEQYF
TRBJ1-2 | . | TRBV6-1 | . | TGTGCCAGCAGTGAAACGAGTGGAGGGAACTATGGCTACACCTTC | CASSETSGGNYGYTF
TRBJ1-2 | . | TRBV29-1 | . | TGCAGCGTTGTTTTCCTAAACTATGGCTACACCTTC | CSVVFLNYGYTF
TRBJ1-1 | few | TRBV20-1 | . | TGCAGTGCTAGGGTGGCGGTGAACACTGAAGCTTTCTTT | CSARVAVNTEAFF
TRBJ1-1 | many | TRBV18 | . | TGTGCCAGCAGCCCGTCGGGGAGGAACACTGAAGCTTTCTTT | CASSPSGRNTEAFF
TRBJ2-4 | . | TRBV20-1 | TRBD2 | TGCAGTGCTAGAGATCTAATAAGCGGGGGGGCGAAGAACAATGAGCAGTACTTC | CSARDLISGGAKNNEQYF
TRBJ2-3 | . | TRBV4-2 | TRBD2 | TGTGCCAGCAGCCCCCGGGAGGGACGCCGGTCAGATACGCAGTATTTT | CASSPREGRRSDTQYF
TRBJ1-2 | few | TRBV7-9 | . | TGTGCCAGCAGCTCCTTCAATAACGCGGGTAGTGGCTACACCTTC | CASSSFNNAGSGYTF
TRBJ2-1 | many | TRBV5-1 | . | TGTGCCAGCAGCTTAGGTGGCAGCAGCTACAATGAGCAGTTCTTC | CASSLGGSSYNEQFF
TRBJ1-3 | . | TRBV12-3/TRBV12-4 | TRBD1 | TGTGCCAGCAGACGACAGGGAGAAAACACCATATATTTT | CASRRQGENTIYF